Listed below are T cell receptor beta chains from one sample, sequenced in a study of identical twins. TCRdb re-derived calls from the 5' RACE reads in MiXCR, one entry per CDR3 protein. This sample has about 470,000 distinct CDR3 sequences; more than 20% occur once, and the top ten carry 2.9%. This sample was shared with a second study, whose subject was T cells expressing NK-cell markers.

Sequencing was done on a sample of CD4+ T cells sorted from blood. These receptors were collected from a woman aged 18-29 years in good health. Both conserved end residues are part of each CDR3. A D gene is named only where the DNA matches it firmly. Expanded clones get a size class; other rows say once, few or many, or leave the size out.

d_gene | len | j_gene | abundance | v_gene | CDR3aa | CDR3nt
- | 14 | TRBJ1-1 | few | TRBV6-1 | CASRPGPRNTEAFF | TGTGCCAGCAGGCCCGGACCGCGGAACACTGAAGCTTTCTTT
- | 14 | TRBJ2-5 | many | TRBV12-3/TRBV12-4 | CASSLRESSGTQYF | TGTGCCAGCAGTTTACGGGAGAGTTCGGGGACCCAGTACTTC
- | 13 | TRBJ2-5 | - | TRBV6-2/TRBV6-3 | CASSYSSGVAQYF | TGTGCCAGCAGTTACTCGAGCGGAGTGGCCCAGTACTTC
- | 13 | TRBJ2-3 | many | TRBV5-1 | CASSLSSTDTQYF | TGCGCCAGCAGCTTGAGTAGCACAGATACGCAGTATTTT
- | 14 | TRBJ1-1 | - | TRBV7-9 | CASSFGLENTEAFF | TGTGCCAGCAGCTTTGGGCTTGAGAACACTGAAGCTTTCTTT
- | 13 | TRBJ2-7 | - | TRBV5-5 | CASSPHVGYEQYF | TGTGCCAGCAGCCCCCACGTGGGCTACGAGCAGTACTTC
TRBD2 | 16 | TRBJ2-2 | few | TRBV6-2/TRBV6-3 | CASSYFGSRGAGELFF | TGTGCCAGCAGTTACTTTGGCAGCCGGGGGGCCGGGGAGCTGTTTTTT
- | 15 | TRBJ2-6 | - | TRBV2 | CASSIADSGANVLTF | TGTGCCAGCAGTATTGCGGACTCTGGGGCCAACGTCCTGACTTTC
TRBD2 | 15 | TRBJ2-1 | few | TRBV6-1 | CASRPGLAGEGEQFF | TGTGCCAGCAGACCCGGACTAGCCGGGGAGGGTGAGCAGTTCTTC
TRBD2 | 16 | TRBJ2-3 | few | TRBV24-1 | CATSDPSGRGTDTQYF | TGTGCCACCAGTGACCCTAGCGGGAGGGGCACAGATACGCAGTATTTT
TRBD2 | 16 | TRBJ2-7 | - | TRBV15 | CATSRGGLAGIYEQYF | TGTGCCACCAGCAGAGGGGGACTAGCGGGGATCTACGAGCAGTACTTC
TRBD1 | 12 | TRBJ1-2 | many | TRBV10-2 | CASRDRGYGYTF | TGCGCCAGCAGGGACAGGGGCTATGGCTACACCTTC
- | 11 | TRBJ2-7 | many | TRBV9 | CASSRDREQYF | TGTGCCAGCAGCAGGGATAGGGAGCAGTACTTC
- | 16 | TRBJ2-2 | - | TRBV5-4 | CASSSGLEVSTGELFF | TGTGCCAGCAGCAGTGGCCTCGAGGTTTCGACCGGGGAGCTGTTTTTT
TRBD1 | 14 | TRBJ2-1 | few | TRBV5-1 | CASSFVGGLGEQFF | TGCGCCAGCAGCTTTGTAGGGGGCCTCGGTGAGCAGTTCTTC
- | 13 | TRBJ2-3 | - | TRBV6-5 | CASSFDRTNTQYF | TGTGCCAGCAGTTTCGACAGGACGAATACGCAGTATTTT
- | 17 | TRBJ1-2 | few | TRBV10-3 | CAISEIRFPGVMAGYTF | TGTGCCATCAGTGAAATTCGGTTTCCGGGGGTCATGGCTGGCTACACCTTC
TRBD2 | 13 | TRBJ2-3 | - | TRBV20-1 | CSAKAGGGDTQYF | TGCAGTGCAAAAGCGGGGGGCGGAGATACGCAGTATTTT
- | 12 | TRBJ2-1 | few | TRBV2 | CASSENPSERFF | TGTGCCAGCAGTGAAAACCCCTCGGAACGGTTCTTC
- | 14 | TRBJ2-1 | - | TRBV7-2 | CASSSTRTGFEQFF | TGTGCCAGCAGCAGCACTCGTACCGGCTTTGAGCAGTTCTTC
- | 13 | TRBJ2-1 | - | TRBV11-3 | CASRSATVDEQFF | TGTGCCAGCAGATCCGCGACAGTTGATGAGCAGTTCTTC
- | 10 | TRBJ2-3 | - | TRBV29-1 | CSVRTYTQYF | TGCAGCGTCCGGACCTATACGCAGTATTTT
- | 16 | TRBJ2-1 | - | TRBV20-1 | CSARSPGPNMHNEQFF | TGCAGTGCTAGGTCCCCGGGACCAAACATGCACAATGAGCAGTTCTTC
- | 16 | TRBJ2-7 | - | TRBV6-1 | CASTETGVNSVYEQYF | TGTGCCAGCACCGAAACCGGGGTTAACTCTGTCTACGAGCAGTACTTC
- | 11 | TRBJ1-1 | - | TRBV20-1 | CSGSPNTEAFF | TGCAGTGGATCCCCGAACACTGAAGCTTTCTTT
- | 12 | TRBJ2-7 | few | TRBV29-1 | CSARSLAPEQYF | TGCAGCGCCCGGTCCCTGGCCCCCGAGCAGTACTTC
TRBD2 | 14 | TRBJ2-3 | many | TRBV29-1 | CSVEGGRAADTQYF | TGCAGCGTTGAGGGCGGGAGGGCCGCAGATACGCAGTATTTT
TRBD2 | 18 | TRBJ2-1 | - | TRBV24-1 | CATSDSPGTSGGYNEQFF | TGTGCCACCAGTGATTCCCCTGGGACTAGCGGGGGGTACAATGAGCAGTTCTTC
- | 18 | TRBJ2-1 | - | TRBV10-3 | CAISESGGTGYSYNEQFF | TGTGCCATCAGTGAGTCGGGGGGCACAGGGTACTCCTACAATGAGCAGTTCTTC
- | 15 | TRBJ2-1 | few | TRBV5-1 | CASSLVADSYNEQFF | TGCGCCAGCAGCTTGGTGGCGGACTCCTACAATGAGCAGTTCTTC
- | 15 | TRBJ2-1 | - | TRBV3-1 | CASSHGIRSYNEQFF | TGTGCCAGCAGCCACGGGATTAGGTCCTACAATGAGCAGTTCTTC
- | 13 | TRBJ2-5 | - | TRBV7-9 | CASSFGFVETQYF | TGTGCCAGCAGCTTCGGGTTCGTAGAGACCCAGTACTTC
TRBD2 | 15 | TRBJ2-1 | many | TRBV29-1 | CSVEPTSGKDNEQFF | TGCAGCGTAGAACCCACTAGCGGGAAAGACAATGAGCAGTTCTTC
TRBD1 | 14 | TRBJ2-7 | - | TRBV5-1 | CASRPGQGMLEQYF | TGCGCCAGCCGTCCGGGACAGGGGATGTTGGAGCAGTACTTC
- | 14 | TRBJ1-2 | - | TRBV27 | CASSSAASNYGYTF | TGTGCCAGCAGTTCCGCGGCATCTAACTATGGCTACACCTTC
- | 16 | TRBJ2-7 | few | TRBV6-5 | CASSYSIPRGGYEQYF | TGTGCCAGCAGTTACTCGATCCCCAGGGGCGGGTACGAGCAGTACTTC
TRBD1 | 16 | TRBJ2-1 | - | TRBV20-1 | CSAQAGTGGHVNEQFF | TGCAGTGCTCAAGCCGGGACAGGGGGCCATGTTAATGAGCAGTTCTTC
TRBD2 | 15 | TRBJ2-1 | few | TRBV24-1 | CATSDPTSGNNEQFF | TGTGCCACCAGTGATCCGACTAGCGGGAACAATGAGCAGTTCTTC
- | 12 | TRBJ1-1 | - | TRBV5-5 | CASSFIGTEAFF | TGTGCCAGCAGCTTCATCGGGACAGAAGCTTTCTTT
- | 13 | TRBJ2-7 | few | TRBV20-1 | CSAREGTTYEQYF | TGCAGTGCTAGAGAGGGAACCACCTACGAGCAGTACTTC
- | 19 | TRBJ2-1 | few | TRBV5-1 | CASSLWDSPTWGSYNEQFF | TGCGCCAGCAGCTTGTGGGACTCACCGACTTGGGGCTCCTACAATGAGCAGTTCTTC
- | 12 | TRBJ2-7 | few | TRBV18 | CASSTVSYEQYF | TGTGCCAGCTCGACAGTTTCTTACGAGCAGTACTTC